This TCR beta chain was sequenced during a study of blood T cell repertoires in COVID-19. Background on the study: COVID-19 samples from acute and convalescent phases originated in the United States, Italy and Spain.

Only one count was recorded for this clone. The authors' processing: Cell counts per sample came from amplifying reference gene primers. TCRdb's copy holds only in-frame clones and misses some; the assay was immunoSEQ multiplex PCR. V and J calls and clone size are as listed in that table; D and trimming were resolved from the DNA. The data hold about 180,000 clones, with about 80% observed a single time. Looked up from germline, CDR1 is SNHLY and CDR2 is FYNNEI. Trimming took 0 bases from V and 5 from J, leaving 10 bases between them. This CDR3 is 14 amino acids long. The receptor was derived from a human donor in a cohort sampled during active COVID-19. Material: peripheral blood. The chain links TRBV2 to TRBJ2-5; unclear D gene. The CDR3, as DNA: TGTGCCAGCAGTGAAGCGCGAACTTCCGAGACCCAGTACTTC. This encodes CASSEARTSETQYF.